This TCR beta chain originates from a study of cytomegalovirus exposure and HLA in healthy donors. Study-wide findings and caveats: Segments of the TCR beta V type were, in most cases, productive about 90% or about 30% of the time in an earlier analysis.

In the PCR, 60 Vbeta and 13 Jbeta primers were used. Here immunoSEQ multiplex PCR was the method, and the copy in TCRdb shows in-frame clones only, minus some. This sample has around 150,000 clones, with about 75% found just once. This clone was counted once. The antigen is unknown. The clonotype was recovered from a female donor in good health and CMV-seronegative. The sequenced sample consisted of PBMCs.

Written as DNA, the CDR3 is TGTGCCAGCAGTACACCGGGACAGGGGGGGGACGAGCAGTACTTC. It yields the protein CASSTPGQGGDEQYF. The rearrangement links TRBV28 to TRBJ2-7; 11 bases map to TRBD1. The ends lost 5 bases at V and 5 bases at J; junction bases unmatched: 8. This CDR3 has 15 amino acids. CDR1 is MDHEN and CDR2 is SYDVKM in the germline V gene.